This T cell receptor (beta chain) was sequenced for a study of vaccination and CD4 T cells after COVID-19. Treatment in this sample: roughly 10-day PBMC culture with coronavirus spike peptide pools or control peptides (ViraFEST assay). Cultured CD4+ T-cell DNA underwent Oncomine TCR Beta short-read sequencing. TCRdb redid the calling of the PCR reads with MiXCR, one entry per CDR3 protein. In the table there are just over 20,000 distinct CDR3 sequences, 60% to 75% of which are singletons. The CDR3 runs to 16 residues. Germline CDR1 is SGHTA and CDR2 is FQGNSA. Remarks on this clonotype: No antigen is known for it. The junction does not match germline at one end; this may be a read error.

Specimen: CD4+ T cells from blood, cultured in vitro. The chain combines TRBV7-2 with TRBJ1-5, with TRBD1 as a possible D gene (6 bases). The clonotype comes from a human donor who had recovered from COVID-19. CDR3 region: CASSQAPVGANQPQHF. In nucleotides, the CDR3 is TGCGCCAGCAGCCAAGCCCCCGTGGGGGCAAATCAGCCCCAGCATTTT.